Described below is a single TCR beta chain sequence and its context. Then a second PCR, running about 6 to 12 cycles, was carried out with a sample-barcoded 5' primer and a J-beta primer mix. TCRdb recomputed calls from the 5' RACE reads with MiXCR, one row per CDR3 protein. The sample holds 710,000 or so distinct CDR3 sequences, 22% seen once. The data were obtained in a study of blood T cells in healthy people across ages. The sample comprised blood. The TCR sequence derives from a man aged 65 to 79 in good health.

CDR3 in amino acids: CASSQDRGTGTDTQYF. The CDR3 nucleotides are TGCGCCAGCAGCCAAGATCGGGGTACGGGAACAGATACGCAGTATTTT. The V and J genes are TRBV4-1 and TRBJ2-3; D may be TRBD2 (5 bases). V dropped 0 bases and J dropped 3 bases, with 13 bases sitting between them. This CDR3 comprises 16 residues. The V gene's germline CDR1 is MGHRA and CDR2 YSYEKL.